This T cell receptor (beta chain) was sequenced during a study of blood T cell repertoires in COVID-19. The wider study: Acute and convalescent COVID-19 specimens originated in the United States, Italy and Spain. T cells, B-cell-depleted T cells, or PBMCs provided the cDNA or gDNA that served as material.

The V gene's germline CDR1 is MNHNS and CDR2 SASEGT. After removal of 3 bases from V and 6 bases from J, the junction contained 6 bases not matched to a gene. The CDR3 is made up of 15 amino acids. Patients in Seattle were enrolled during active infection, then followed longitudinally. How the authors handled the data: Nucleated cell number was recorded as an estimate derived from reference gene primer amplification. Measured with immunoSEQ multiplex PCR; TCRdb has only the in-frame clones, and not every one. Clone size and the V and J calls come from that table; the DNA yielded D and trimming. The profile shows about 250,000 clones, 86% of them singletons.

The clonotype comes from a woman older than 75 with COVID-19, enrolled during active disease. This sequence joins TRBV6-1 and TRBJ2-3; 10 nucleotides agree with TRBD2. Sequencing used peripheral blood. The DNA for the CDR3 is TGTGCCAGCAGTGAGTCTAGCGGGGGAGGGGATACGCAGTATTTT. It encodes CASSESSGGGDTQYF.